Sequencing of this T cell receptor (beta chain) was carried out in a study of blood T cell repertoires in COVID-19. Each participant's cohort was designated according to participant-reported clinical history. The V and J ends lost 8 bases and 2 bases respectively, with 22 bases between them. This CDR3 is 17 amino acids long. The germline V gene encodes CDR1 MNHEY and CDR2 SMNVEV (reference sequence). Produced via immunoSEQ multiplex PCR; TCRdb's table is partial and in-frame only. The sample holds around 190,000 clones, 84% seen once. The rearrangement links TRBV27 to TRBJ2-1; D is possibly TRBD2 (7 bases). Sequenced material: PBMCs or T cells enriched from blood (not recorded which). This TCR was sampled from a woman aged 25 to 39 who had been exposed to COVID-19. The CDR3 nucleotides read TGTGCCAGCTCCAGGGGACTGCGGGCGGGGGCCTACAATGAGCAGTTCTTC. As protein: CASSRGLRAGAYNEQFF.